In this sample, the clone carrying this TCR beta chain turned up a few times. Trimming removed 4 bases from V and 5 bases from J; junction bases left unmatched: 7. The germline V gene encodes CDR1 LGHNA and CDR2 YNFKEQ. This CDR3 contains 14 residues. TCRdb called the RT-PCR reads again in MiXCR, with one record for every CDR3 protein. This table holds hundreds of thousands of distinct CDR3 sequences, 14% found once. The material sequenced was memory CD4+ T cells from blood. V gene TRBV4-2 combines with J gene TRBJ2-7; 8 nucleotides line up with TRBD1. The receptor was isolated from a female donor in good health, serving as a healthy control. The CDR3 bases are TGTGCCAGCAGCCCCGGACAGGGTATACACGAGCAGTACTTC. Translation gives CASSPGQGIHEQYF.